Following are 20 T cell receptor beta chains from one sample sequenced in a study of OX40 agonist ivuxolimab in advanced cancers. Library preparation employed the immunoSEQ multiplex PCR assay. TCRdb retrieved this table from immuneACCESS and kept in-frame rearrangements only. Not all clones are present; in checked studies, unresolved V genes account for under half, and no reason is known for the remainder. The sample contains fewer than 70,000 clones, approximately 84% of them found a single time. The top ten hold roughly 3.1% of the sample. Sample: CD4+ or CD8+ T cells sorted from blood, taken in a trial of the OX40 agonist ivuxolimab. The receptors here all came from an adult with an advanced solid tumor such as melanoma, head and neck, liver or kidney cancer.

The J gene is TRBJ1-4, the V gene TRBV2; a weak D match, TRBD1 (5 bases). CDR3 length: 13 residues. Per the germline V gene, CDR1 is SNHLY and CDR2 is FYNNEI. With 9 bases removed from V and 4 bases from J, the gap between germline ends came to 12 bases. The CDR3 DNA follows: TGTGCCAGAAAGAGGGGTTTTAATGAAAAACTGTTTTTT. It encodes CARKRGFNEKLFF.

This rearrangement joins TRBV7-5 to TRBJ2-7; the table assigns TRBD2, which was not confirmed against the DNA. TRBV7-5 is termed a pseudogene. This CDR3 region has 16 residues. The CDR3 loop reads CARSAPSGPTTYEQYF. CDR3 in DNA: TGTGCCAGAAGCGCCCCTAGCGGGCCCACCACCTACGAGCAGTACTTC.

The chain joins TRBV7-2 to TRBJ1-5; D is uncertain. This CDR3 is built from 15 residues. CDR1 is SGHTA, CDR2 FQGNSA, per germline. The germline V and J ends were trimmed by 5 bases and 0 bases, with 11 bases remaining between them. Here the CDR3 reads CASSPMWGSNQPQHF. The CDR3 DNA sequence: TGTGCCAGCAGCCCCATGTGGGGTAGCAATCAGCCCCAGCATTTT.

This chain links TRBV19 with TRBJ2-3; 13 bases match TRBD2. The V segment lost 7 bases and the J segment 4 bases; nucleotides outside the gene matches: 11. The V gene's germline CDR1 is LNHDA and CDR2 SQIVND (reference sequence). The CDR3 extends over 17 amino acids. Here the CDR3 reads CASKALAGGPISDTQYF. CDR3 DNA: TGTGCCAGTAAGGCACTAGCGGGGGGGCCAATATCAGATACGCAGTATTTT.

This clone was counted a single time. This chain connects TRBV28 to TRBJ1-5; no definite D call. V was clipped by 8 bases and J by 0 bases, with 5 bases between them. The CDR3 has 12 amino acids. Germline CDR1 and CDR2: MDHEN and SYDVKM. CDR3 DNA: TGTGCCAGCCGGGATAGCAATCAGCCCCAGCATTTT. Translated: CASRDSNQPQHF.

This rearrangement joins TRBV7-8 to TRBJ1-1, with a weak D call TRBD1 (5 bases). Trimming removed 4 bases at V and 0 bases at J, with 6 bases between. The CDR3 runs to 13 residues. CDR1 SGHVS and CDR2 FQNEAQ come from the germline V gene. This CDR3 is CASSWGLNTEAFF. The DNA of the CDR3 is TGTGCCAGCAGCTGGGGACTGAACACTGAAGCTTTCTTT.

CDR3 in DNA: TGTGCCACCAGCAGAGTTGGTAGGGGTTCCGAACAGCCCCAGCATTTT. Its translation is CATSRVGRGSEQPQHF. This chain connects TRBV15 to TRBJ1-5, with a possible D match to TRBD1 (5 bases). The CDR3 loop spans 16 amino acids. Germline CDR1 LNHNV, CDR2 YYDKDF (reference sequence). V lost 1 base and J 7 bases, leaving 17 bases between the germline ends.

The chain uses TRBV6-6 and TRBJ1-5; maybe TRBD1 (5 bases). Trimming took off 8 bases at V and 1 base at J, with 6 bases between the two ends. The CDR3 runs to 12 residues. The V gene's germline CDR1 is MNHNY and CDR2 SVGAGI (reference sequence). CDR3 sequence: CASGGSNQPQHF. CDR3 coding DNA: TGTGCCAGCGGGGGGAGCAATCAGCCCCAGCATTTT.

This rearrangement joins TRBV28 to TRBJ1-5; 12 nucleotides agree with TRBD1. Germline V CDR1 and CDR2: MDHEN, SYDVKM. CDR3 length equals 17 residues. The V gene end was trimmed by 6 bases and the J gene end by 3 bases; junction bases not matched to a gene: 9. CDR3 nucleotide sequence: TGTGCCAGCAGGGCCGGGACAGGGGGCCTACTCAATCAGCCCCAGCATTTT. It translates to CASRAGTGGLLNQPQHF.

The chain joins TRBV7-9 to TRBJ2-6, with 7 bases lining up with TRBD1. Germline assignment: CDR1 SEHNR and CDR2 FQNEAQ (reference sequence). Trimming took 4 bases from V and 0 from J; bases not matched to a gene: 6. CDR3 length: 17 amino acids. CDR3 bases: TGTGCCAGCAGCTACTCGACAGGGTACTCTGGGGCCAACGTCCTGACTTTC. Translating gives CASSYSTGYSGANVLTF.

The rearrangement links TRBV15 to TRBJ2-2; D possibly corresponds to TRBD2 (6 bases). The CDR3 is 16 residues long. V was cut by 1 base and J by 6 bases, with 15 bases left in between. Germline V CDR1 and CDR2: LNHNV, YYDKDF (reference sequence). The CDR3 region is CATSRVSGLSSGELFF. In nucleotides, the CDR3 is TGTGCCACCAGCAGAGTGTCGGGACTTTCATCCGGGGAGCTGTTTTTT.

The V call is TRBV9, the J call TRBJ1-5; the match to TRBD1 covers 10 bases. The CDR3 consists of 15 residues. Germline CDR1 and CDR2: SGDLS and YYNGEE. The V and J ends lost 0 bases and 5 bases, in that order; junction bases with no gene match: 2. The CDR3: CASSVGQGAHQPQHF. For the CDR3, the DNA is TGTGCCAGCAGCGTAGGACAGGGGGCGCATCAGCCCCAGCATTTT. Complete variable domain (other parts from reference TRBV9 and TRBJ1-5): DSGVTQTPKHLITATGQRVTLRCSPRSGDLSVYWYQQSLDQGLQFLIQYYNGEERAKGNILERFSAQQFPDLHSELNLSSLELGDSALYFCASSVGQGAHQPQHFGDGTRLSIL.

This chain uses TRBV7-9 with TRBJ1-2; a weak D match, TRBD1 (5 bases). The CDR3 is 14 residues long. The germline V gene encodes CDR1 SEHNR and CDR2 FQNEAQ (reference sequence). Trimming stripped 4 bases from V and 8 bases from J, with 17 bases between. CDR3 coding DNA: TGTGCCAGCAGCTCCAGCTGGCAGGGCGTAGGCTACACCTTC. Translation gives CASSSSWQGVGYTF.

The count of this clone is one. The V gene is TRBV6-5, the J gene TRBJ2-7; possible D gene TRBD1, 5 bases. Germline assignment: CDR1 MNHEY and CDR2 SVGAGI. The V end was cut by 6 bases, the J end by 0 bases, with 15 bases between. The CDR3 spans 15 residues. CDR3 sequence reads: CASSKTDISSYEQYF. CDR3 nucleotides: TGTGCCAGCAGCAAGACAGATATAAGCTCCTACGAGCAGTACTTC.

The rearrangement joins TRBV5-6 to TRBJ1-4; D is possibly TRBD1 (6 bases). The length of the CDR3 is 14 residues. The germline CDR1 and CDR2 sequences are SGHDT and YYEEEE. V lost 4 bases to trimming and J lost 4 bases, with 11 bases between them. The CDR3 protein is CASSPRDNNEKLFF. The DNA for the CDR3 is TGTGCCAGCAGCCCCCGGGACAATAATGAAAAACTGTTTTTT.

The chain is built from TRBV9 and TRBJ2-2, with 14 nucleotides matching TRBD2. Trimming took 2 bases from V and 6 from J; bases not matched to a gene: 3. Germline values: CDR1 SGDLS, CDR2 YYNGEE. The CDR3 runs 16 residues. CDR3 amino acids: CASSVPGLAGAGELFF. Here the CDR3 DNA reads TGTGCCAGCAGCGTCCCGGGACTAGCGGGAGCCGGGGAGCTGTTTTTT.

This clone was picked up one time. The CDR3: CASSALGTSNEKLFF. As DNA, the CDR3 is TGCGCCAGCAGCGCCCTCGGGACCAGTAATGAAAAACTGTTTTTT. The V call is TRBV5-1, the J call TRBJ1-4, with D possibly matching TRBD1 (5 bases). The CDR3 spans 15 residues. The germline CDR1 and CDR2 sequences are SGHRS and YFSETQ. V was shortened by 4 bases and J by 4 bases, with 14 bases between the two germline ends.

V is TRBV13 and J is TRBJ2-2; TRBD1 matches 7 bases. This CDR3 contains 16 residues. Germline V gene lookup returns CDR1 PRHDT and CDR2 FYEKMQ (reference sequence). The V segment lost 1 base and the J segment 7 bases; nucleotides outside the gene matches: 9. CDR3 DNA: TGTGCCAGCAGCTTAGAGGGGGCGCAAACGAACGGGGAGCTGTTTTTT. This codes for CASSLEGAQTNGELFF.

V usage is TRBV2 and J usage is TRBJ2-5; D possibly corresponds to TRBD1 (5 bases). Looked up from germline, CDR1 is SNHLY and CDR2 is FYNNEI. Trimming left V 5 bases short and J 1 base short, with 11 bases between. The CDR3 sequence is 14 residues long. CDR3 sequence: CASSWVRGQETQYF. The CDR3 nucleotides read TGTGCCAGCAGTTGGGTTAGGGGCCAAGAGACCCAGTACTTC.

This CDR3 reads CASSLLQGSDTQYF. DNA of the CDR3: TGTGCCAGCAGTTTATTACAGGGGTCAGATACGCAGTATTTT. The chain couples TRBV28 to TRBJ2-3; 7 positions agree with TRBD1. CDR3 length: 14 amino acids. Germline V lookup: CDR1 MDHEN, CDR2 SYDVKM. The V segment lost 1 base and the J segment 4 bases; nucleotides outside the gene matches: 2.